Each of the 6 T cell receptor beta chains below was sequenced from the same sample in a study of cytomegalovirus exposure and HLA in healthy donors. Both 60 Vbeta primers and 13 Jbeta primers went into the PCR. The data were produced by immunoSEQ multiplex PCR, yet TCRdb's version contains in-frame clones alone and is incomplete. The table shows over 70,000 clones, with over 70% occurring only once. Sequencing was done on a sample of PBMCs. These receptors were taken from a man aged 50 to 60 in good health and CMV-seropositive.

The CDR3, as DNA: TGTGCCAGCAGCTTGGCCGAAGGGGGCGTCTACGAGCAGTACTTC. Its translation: CASSLAEGGVYEQYF. The rearrangement links TRBV5-4 to TRBJ2-7, with TRBD1 matching 7 bases. Germline V CDR1 and CDR2: SGHNT, YYREEE (reference sequence). The CDR3 length is 15 residues. Germline trimming cut 0 bases from V and 3 bases from J; bases unmatched to any gene: 6.

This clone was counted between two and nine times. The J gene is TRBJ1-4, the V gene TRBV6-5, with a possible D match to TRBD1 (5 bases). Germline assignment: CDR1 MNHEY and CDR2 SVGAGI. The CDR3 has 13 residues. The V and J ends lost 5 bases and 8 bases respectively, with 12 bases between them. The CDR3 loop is CASSDPGEEKLFF. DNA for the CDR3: TGTGCCAGCAGTGACCCGGGGGAGGAAAAACTGTTTTTT.

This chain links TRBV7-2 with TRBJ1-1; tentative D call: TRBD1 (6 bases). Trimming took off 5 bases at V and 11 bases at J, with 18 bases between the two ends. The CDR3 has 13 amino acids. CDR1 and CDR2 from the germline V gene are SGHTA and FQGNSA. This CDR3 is CASSKRQVPGAFF. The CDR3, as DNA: TGTGCCAGCAGCAAAAGACAGGTCCCGGGGGCTTTCTTT.

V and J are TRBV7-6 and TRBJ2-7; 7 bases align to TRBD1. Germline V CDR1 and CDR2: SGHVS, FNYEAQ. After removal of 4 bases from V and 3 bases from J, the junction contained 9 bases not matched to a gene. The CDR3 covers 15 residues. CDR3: CASSSIRDSYYEQYF. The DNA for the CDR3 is TGTGCCAGCAGCTCCATTCGGGACAGCTACTACGAGCAGTACTTC. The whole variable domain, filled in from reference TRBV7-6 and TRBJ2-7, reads GAGVSQSPRYKVTKRGQDVALRCDPISGHVSLYWYRQALGQGPEFLTYFNYEAQQDKSGLPNDRFSAERPEGSISTLTIQRTEQRDSAMYRCASSSIRDSYYEQYFGPGTRLTVT.

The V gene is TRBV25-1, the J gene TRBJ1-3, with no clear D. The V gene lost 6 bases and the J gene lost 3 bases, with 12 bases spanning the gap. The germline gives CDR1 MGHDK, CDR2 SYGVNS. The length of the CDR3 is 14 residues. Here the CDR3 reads CASSLHGDGNTIYF. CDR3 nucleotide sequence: TGTGCCAGCAGCCTTCACGGGGATGGAAACACCATATATTTT. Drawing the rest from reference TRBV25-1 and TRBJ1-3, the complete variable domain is EADIYQTPRYLVIGTGKKITLECSQTMGHDKMYWYQQDPGMELHLIHYSYGVNSTEKGDLSSESTVSRIRTEHFPLTLESARPSHTSQYLCASSLHGDGNTIYFGEGSWLTVV.

This CDR3 reads CASSGLDSYNEQFF. CDR3 DNA: TGTGCCAGCAGCGGACTCGACTCCTACAATGAGCAGTTCTTC. The chain employs TRBV27 and TRBJ2-1; weak D call: TRBD2 (5 bases). Per the germline V gene, CDR1 is MNHEY and CDR2 is SMNVEV (reference sequence). CDR3 length: 14 residues. V was clipped by 6 bases and J by 0 bases, with 9 bases between them.